Shown below are 21 T cell receptor beta chains from a single sample sequenced in a study of blood T cell repertoires in COVID-19. TCRdb's table, derived via immunoSEQ multiplex PCR, lists solely in-frame clones and lacks some. The repertoire holds approximately 190,000 clones, roughly 82% seen once, with roughly 8% in the top ten. Sample: peripheral blood. These receptors were taken from a woman aged 60-75 years with COVID-19, enrolled during active disease.

The chain uses TRBV27 and TRBJ2-7, with 10 nucleotides matching TRBD1. The J segment lost 5 bases and the V segment lost 3 bases, leaving 4 bases of the junction unmatched. Germline-derived CDR1 and CDR2 are MNHEY and SMNVEV (reference sequence). The CDR3 loop spans 14 amino acids. The CDR3 spells CASSFWTGGNEQYF. In nucleotides, the CDR3 is TGTGCCAGCAGTTTTTGGACAGGGGGAAACGAGCAGTACTTC.

J is TRBJ2-2 and V is TRBV6-5; TRBD2 matches 8 bases. Trimming took 2 bases from V and 1 from J; bases not matched to a gene: 3. CDR1 and CDR2 from the germline V gene are MNHEY and SVGAGI. The CDR3 is made up of 16 amino acids. The CDR3 DNA follows: TGTGCCAGCAGTTACGACCTAGCGGGGAACACCGGGGAGCTGTTTTTT. Encoded protein: CASSYDLAGNTGELFF.

The chain joins TRBV11-2 to TRBJ1-1, with a tentative D call TRBD1 (5 bases). Per germline, CDR1 SGHAT and CDR2 FQNNGV. The CDR3 has 14 amino acids. Trimming took 5 bases from V and 4 from J, leaving 14 bases between them. Here the CDR3 DNA reads TGTGCCAGCAGCCCAGTCTTGGGGGGCACTGAAGCTTTCTTT. Amino acid sequence: CASSPVLGGTEAFF.

This clone came up once. The J gene is TRBJ2-3, the V gene TRBV5-8; D uncertain. Germline V CDR1 and CDR2: SGHTS, YDEGEE. The CDR3 covers 12 residues. V dropped 10 bases and J dropped 1 base, with 10 bases sitting between them. As DNA, the CDR3 is TGTGCCGGTACCCGAGGCACAGATACGCAGTATTTT. It translates to CAGTRGTDTQYF.

V usage is TRBV11-2 and J usage is TRBJ2-5, with 16 bases fitting TRBD2. V lost 7 bases, J lost 3 bases, and 8 bases stayed unmatched. The CDR3 contains 17 residues. From germline, CDR1 is SGHAT and CDR2 FQNNGV. This chain's CDR3 is CASNPGTSGRAEETQYF. The CDR3 nucleotides read TGTGCCAGCAATCCGGGGACTAGCGGGAGGGCGGAAGAGACCCAGTACTTC.

V usage is TRBV29-1 and J usage is TRBJ2-1, with 7 bases aligning to TRBD1. Germline V gene sequence: CDR1 SQVTM, CDR2 ANQGSEA. After removal of 6 bases from V and 0 bases from J, the junction contained 8 bases not matched to a gene. The CDR3 extends over 15 amino acids. CDR3: CSVDRAGGSYNEQFF. CDR3 DNA sequence: TGCAGCGTCGACCGCGCAGGGGGCTCCTACAATGAGCAGTTCTTC.

The chain links TRBV10-2 to TRBJ1-1; D is unclear. This CDR3 has 15 residues. V was clipped by 0 bases and J by 1 base, with 9 bases between them. CDR1 is WSHSY, CDR2 SAAADI, per germline. Written as DNA, the CDR3 is TGCGCCAGCAGTGAGTCGACTTTGGGGAACACTGAAGCTTTCTTT. This codes for CASSESTLGNTEAFF.

This rearrangement joins TRBV30 to TRBJ2-4; D perhaps matches TRBD2 (6 bases). The CDR3 length is 13 residues. Deletions cut 4 bases from V and 9 bases from J, with 16 bases between. From germline, CDR1 is GTSNPN and CDR2 SVGIG (reference sequence). The CDR3 is CAWNGLADSIQYF. Here the CDR3 DNA reads TGTGCCTGGAACGGGTTAGCGGATAGCATTCAGTACTTC.

V usage is TRBV27 and J usage is TRBJ2-3; D might be TRBD2 (6 bases). Germline V lookup: CDR1 MNHEY, CDR2 SMNVEV (reference sequence). The CDR3 extends over 12 amino acids. With 6 bases removed from V and 3 bases from J, the gap between germline ends came to 7 bases. The CDR3 is CASSGTTDTQYF. The CDR3 DNA is TGTGCCAGCAGCGGGACTACAGATACGCAGTATTTT.

The rearrangement joins TRBV7-5 to TRBJ2-7; the table's D call TRBD1 went unverified against the DNA. TRBV7-5 is deemed a pseudogene. The CDR3 contains 15 residues. The DNA for the CDR3 is TGTGCCAGAAGCCGACGGACAGGGGGTCCCTACGAGCAGTACGTC. This translates into CARSRRTGGPYEQYV.

The CDR3 DNA sequence: TGTGCCAGCCGAAGACAGGTGGGAAACACCATATATTTT. The encoded protein is CASRRQVGNTIYF. V gene TRBV7-2 combines with J gene TRBJ1-3, with D perhaps TRBD1 (6 bases). This CDR3 region has 13 residues. V gave up 8 bases and J gave up 4 bases, with 12 bases separating them. Germline-derived CDR1 and CDR2 are SGHTA and FQGNSA.

This sequence joins TRBV27 and TRBJ1-5; D is undetermined. Trimming cost V 5 bases and J 1 base, with 9 bases left between them. This CDR3 comprises 14 residues. CDR1 and CDR2 from the germline V gene are MNHEY and SMNVEV (reference sequence). The CDR3 reads CASSPLQSNQPQHF. CDR3 nucleotide sequence: TGTGCCAGCAGTCCCCTTCAGAGCAATCAGCCCCAGCATTTT.

The V gene is TRBV2, the J gene TRBJ2-7; 8 positions agree with TRBD1. The CDR3 is 13 residues long. V trimming: 11 bases; J trimming: 7 bases; junction bases outside the gene matches: 13. The germline V gene has CDR1 SNHLY and CDR2 FYNNEI. As DNA, the CDR3 is TGTGCCGCCTTAACAGGGGGGATGCGAGAGCAGTACGTC. The encoded protein is CAALTGGMREQYV.

This clone was seen a handful of times. The genes are TRBV4-1 and TRBJ2-7; 8 nucleotides align to TRBD2. V dropped 5 bases and J dropped 0; count of bases not matched to a gene: 12. The CDR3 runs 17 residues. The germline CDR1 and CDR2 sequences are MGHRA and YSYEKL. CDR3 nucleotide sequence: TGCGCCAGCAGCACCCTACCACTAGCGGACGGCTCCTACGAGCAGTACTTC. Protein sequence: CASSTLPLADGSYEQYF.

The rearrangement uses TRBV4-1 and TRBJ2-2; TRBD2 agrees at 7 bases. Per germline, CDR1 MGHRA and CDR2 YSYEKL. This CDR3 spans 18 amino acids. V was pared by 1 base and J by 5 bases, with 13 bases of the junction left unmatched. DNA of the CDR3: TGCGCCAGCAGCCAAGTTGGGGTCGTTGGGGGAGGGACCGGGGAGCTGTTTTTT. This translates into CASSQVGVVGGGTGELFF.

The rearrangement joins TRBV29-1 to TRBJ1-1; D gene uncertain. Germline lookup yields CDR1 SQVTM and CDR2 ANQGSEA. CDR3 length equals 11 residues. Trimming took off 7 bases at V and 6 bases at J, with 12 bases between the two ends. This CDR3 is CSASGGPEAFF. Written as DNA, the CDR3 is TGCAGCGCGTCGGGAGGGCCTGAAGCTTTCTTT.

V and J are TRBV6-1 and TRBJ2-1; D might be TRBD2 (7 bases). Germline CDR1 reads MNHNS; CDR2 reads SASEGT. The V end was cut by 2 bases, the J end by 4 bases, with 12 bases between. The CDR3 loop spans 15 amino acids. The CDR3 loop reads CASSELGGVYNEQFF. Here the CDR3 DNA reads TGTGCCAGCAGTGAACTAGGGGGGGTGTACAATGAGCAGTTCTTC.

The gene calls are TRBV20-1 and TRBJ2-1; TRBD2 matches 7 bases. Germline CDR1 and CDR2: DFQATT and SNEGSKA (reference sequence). Losses at the gene ends were 3 bases for V and 1 base for J; bases not matched to a gene: 6. The CDR3 runs to 15 residues. CDR3 DNA sequence: TGCAGTGCTAGTATTGCTAGCGGTTCCTACAATGAGCAGTTCTTC. Encoded protein: CSASIASGSYNEQFF.

The chain links TRBV6-6 to TRBJ1-4; 8 positions agree with TRBD1. J lost 4 bases, V lost 4 bases, and 8 bases had no gene match. The CDR3 is 16 residues long. The germline gives CDR1 MNHNY, CDR2 SVGAGI (reference sequence). CDR3 protein: CASSSSGQGHNEKLFF. CDR3 bases: TGTGCCAGCAGTTCCTCCGGACAGGGACATAATGAAAAACTGTTTTTT.

The V gene is TRBV19, the J gene TRBJ1-2; D is perhaps TRBD1 (5 bases). Trimming stripped 6 bases from V and 1 base from J, with 15 bases between. Germline V gene lookup returns CDR1 LNHDA and CDR2 SQIVND (reference sequence). CDR3 length: 15 amino acids. In nucleotides, the CDR3 is TGTGCCAGTAGCGGCCTGGCGGGGCTTAACTATGGCTACACCTTC. Protein: CASSGLAGLNYGYTF.

V gene TRBV7-3 combines with J gene TRBJ2-5; perhaps TRBD2 as D (6 bases). The ends were cut back, 5 bases at V and 5 bases at J, with 15 bases in the middle. The length of the CDR3 is 14 residues. Germline CDR1 reads SGHTA; CDR2 reads FQGTGA. This CDR3 reads CASSPGGAVETQYF. CDR3 DNA sequence: TGTGCCAGCAGCCCCGGCGGGGCTGTTGAGACCCAGTACTTC.